A single sample gave rise to the 2 T cell receptor beta chains below, sequenced in a study of T-cell memory formation after mild COVID-19. TCRdb re-called the 5' RACE reads through MiXCR, storing one row per CDR3 protein. The sample has 100,000 to 130,000 distinct CDR3 sequences, around 15% seen once; the top ten hold approximately 43%. Sequencing used PBMCs or a T cell subset sorted from them (not recorded which). Receptor source: a man aged 18 to 35 who had mild COVID-19 (a few samples of this study predate the infection). Cell type and time point are not known.

The V and J genes are TRBV7-8 and TRBJ1-2; 9 nucleotides align to TRBD1. CDR1 is SGHVS and CDR2 is FQNEAQ in the germline V gene. Trimming removed 4 bases from V and 2 bases from J; junction bases left unmatched: 11. The CDR3 is 17 residues long. CDR3 sequence reads: CASSSLGQGPLNYGYTF. CDR3 bases: TGTGCCAGCAGCTCCTTGGGACAGGGACCATTAAACTATGGCTACACCTTC.

This clonotype appeared a few times. The chain uses TRBV20-1 and TRBJ1-2; maybe TRBD1 (6 bases). V was pared by 3 bases and J by 0 bases, with 17 bases between. The CDR3 sequence is 16 residues long. CDR1 is DFQATT, CDR2 SNEGSKA, per germline (reference sequence). CDR3 DNA: TGCAGTGCTAGGGTTCCGGGGGCAGAAGCTAACTATGGCTACACCTTC. Protein sequence: CSARVPGAEANYGYTF.